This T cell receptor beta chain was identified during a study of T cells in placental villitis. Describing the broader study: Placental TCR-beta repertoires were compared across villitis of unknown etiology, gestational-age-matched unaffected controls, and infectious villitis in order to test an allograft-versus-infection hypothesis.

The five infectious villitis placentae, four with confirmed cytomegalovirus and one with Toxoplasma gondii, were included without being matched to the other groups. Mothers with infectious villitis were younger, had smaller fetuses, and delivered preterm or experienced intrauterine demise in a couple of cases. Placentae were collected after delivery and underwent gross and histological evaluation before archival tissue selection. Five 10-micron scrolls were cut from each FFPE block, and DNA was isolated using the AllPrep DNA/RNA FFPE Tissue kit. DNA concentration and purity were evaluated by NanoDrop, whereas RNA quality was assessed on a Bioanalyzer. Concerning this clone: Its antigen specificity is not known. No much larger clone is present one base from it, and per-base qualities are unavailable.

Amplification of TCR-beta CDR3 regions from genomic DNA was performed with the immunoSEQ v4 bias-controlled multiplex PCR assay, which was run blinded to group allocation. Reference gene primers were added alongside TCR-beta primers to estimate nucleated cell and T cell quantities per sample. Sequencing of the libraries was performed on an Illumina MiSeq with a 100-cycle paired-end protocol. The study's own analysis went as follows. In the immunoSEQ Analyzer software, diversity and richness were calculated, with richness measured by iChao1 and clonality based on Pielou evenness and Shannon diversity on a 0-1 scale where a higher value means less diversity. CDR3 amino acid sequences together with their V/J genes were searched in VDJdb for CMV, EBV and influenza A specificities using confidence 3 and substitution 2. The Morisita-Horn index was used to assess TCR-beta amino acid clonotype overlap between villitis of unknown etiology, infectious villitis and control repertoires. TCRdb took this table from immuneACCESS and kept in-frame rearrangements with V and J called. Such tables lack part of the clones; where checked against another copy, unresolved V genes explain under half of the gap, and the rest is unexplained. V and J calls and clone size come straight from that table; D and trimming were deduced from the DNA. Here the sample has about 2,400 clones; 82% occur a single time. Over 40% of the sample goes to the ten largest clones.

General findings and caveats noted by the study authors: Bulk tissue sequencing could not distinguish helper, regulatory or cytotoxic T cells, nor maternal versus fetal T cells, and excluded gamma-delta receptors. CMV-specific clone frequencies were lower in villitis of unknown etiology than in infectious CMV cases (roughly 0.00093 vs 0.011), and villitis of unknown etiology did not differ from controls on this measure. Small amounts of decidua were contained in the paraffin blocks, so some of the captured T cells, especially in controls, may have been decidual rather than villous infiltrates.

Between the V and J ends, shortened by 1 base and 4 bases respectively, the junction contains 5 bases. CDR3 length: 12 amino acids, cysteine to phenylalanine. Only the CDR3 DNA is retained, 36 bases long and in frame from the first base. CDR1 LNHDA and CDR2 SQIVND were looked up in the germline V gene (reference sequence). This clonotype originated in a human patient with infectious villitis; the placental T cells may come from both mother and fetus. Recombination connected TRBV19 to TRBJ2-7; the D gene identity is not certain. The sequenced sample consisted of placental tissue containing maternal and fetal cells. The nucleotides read TGTGCCAGTAGTATAGCACCTTACGAGCAGTACTTC. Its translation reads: CASSIAPYEQYF.